Listed below are T cell receptor beta chains from one sample, sequenced in a study of blood T cell repertoires in COVID-19. Sequencing was performed with immunoSEQ multiplex PCR; in TCRdb, only in-frame clones are kept and a portion is missing. This repertoire shows roughly 200,000 clones, 80% found once; its top ten account for around 7%. The sample taken for sequencing was peripheral blood. The receptors originated from a man aged 70-80 years with active or convalescent COVID-19. Both conserved end residues are part of each CDR3. The D gene is left open where the match is weak. Clone size, where shown, is once, few, many, or a class for clones that have expanded.

CDR3aa: CASSQDPNGGLYNEQFF
CDR3nt: TGTGCCAGCAGCCAAGACCCCAACGGGGGGCTGTACAATGAGCAGTTCTTC
d_gene: NA
v_gene: TRBV4-2
abundance: NA
j_gene: TRBJ2-1

CDR3aa: CASRLTGVGYGYTF
CDR3nt: TGTGCCAGCAGGCTCACAGGGGTTGGCTATGGCTACACCTTC
d_gene: TRBD1
v_gene: TRBV13
abundance: NA
j_gene: TRBJ1-2

CDR3aa: CASCRGLATNEKLFF
CDR3nt: TGTGCCAGTTGCAGGGGCCTTGCAACTAATGAAAAACTGTTTTTT
d_gene: NA
v_gene: TRBV19
abundance: NA
j_gene: TRBJ1-4

CDR3aa: CASSLTSGGASPNTGELFF
CDR3nt: TGTGCCAGCAGCCTGACTAGCGGGGGGGCCTCCCCTAACACCGGGGAGCTGTTTTTT
d_gene: TRBD2
v_gene: TRBV2
abundance: NA
j_gene: TRBJ2-2

CDR3aa: CASSQVRSPLHF
CDR3nt: TGTGCCAGCAGCCAAGTGAGGTCACCCCTCCACTTT
d_gene: NA
v_gene: TRBV3-1/TRBV3-2
abundance: NA
j_gene: TRBJ1-6

CDR3aa: CASSLGTLRGQYF
CDR3nt: TGTGCCAGCTCACTGGGGACTCTTCGGGGCCAGTACTTC
d_gene: NA
v_gene: TRBV18
abundance: NA
j_gene: TRBJ2-5

CDR3aa: CASSLASTDYGYTF
CDR3nt: TGTGCCAGCAGCTTAGCTTCAACAGACTATGGCTACACCTTC
d_gene: NA
v_gene: TRBV7-8
abundance: NA
j_gene: TRBJ1-2

CDR3aa: CASSYSWPSSNQPQHF
CDR3nt: TGTGCCAGCAGTTACTCGTGGCCTTCGAGCAATCAGCCCCAGCATTTT
d_gene: NA
v_gene: TRBV6-5
abundance: few
j_gene: TRBJ1-5

CDR3aa: CASIPRGSARNTGELFF
CDR3nt: TGTGCCAGCATCCCCAGGGGGTCAGCGAGGAACACCGGGGAGCTGTTTTTT
d_gene: TRBD1
v_gene: TRBV7-9
abundance: NA
j_gene: TRBJ2-2

CDR3aa: CASSLRAADTGELFF
CDR3nt: TGTGCCAGCAGTCTCCGCGCCGCGGACACCGGGGAGCTGTTTTTT
d_gene: NA
v_gene: TRBV7-6
abundance: NA
j_gene: TRBJ2-2